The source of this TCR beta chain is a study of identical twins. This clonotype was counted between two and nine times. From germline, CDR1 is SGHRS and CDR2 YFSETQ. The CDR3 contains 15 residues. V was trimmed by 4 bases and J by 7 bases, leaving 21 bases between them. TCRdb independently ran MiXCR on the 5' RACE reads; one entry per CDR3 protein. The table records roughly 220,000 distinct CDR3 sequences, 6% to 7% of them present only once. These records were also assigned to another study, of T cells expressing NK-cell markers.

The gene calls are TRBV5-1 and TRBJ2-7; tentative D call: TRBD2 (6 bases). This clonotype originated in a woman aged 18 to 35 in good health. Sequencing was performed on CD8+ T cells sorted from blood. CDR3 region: CASSGDGQVAGEQYF. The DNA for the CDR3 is TGCGCCAGCAGCGGGGACGGGCAGGTGGCGGGGGAGCAGTACTTC.